What follows are 25 T cell receptor beta chains derived from one specimen sequenced in a study of blood T cell repertoires in COVID-19. Only in-frame clones appear in the TCRdb table, and some are missing; sequencing was by immunoSEQ multiplex PCR. This table has about 180,000 clones, around 80% appearing once. Sequencing was performed on peripheral blood. The source of these receptors is a woman aged 55-69 years with acute or convalescent COVID-19.

The chain carries TRBV28 and TRBJ2-7, with 10 nucleotides matching TRBD2. Trimming at V came to 7 bases and at J to 3 bases, leaving 9 bases not matched to a gene. Germline CDR1 reads MDHEN; CDR2 reads SYDVKM. The CDR3 extends over 15 amino acids. CDR3 region: CASNPTSGVNYEQYF. The CDR3 DNA reads TGTGCCAGCAACCCTACTAGCGGGGTTAACTACGAGCAGTACTTC.

The V and J genes are TRBV2 and TRBJ2-7, with 9 bases aligning to TRBD1. This CDR3 is built from 12 residues. CDR1 and CDR2 from the germline V gene are SNHLY and FYNNEI. Trimming at V came to 8 bases and at J to 5 bases, leaving 4 bases not matched to a gene. The CDR3 region is CASWTGVDEQYF. CDR3 sequence (DNA): TGTGCCAGCTGGACAGGGGTGGACGAGCAGTACTTC.

The J gene is TRBJ1-4, the V gene TRBV2, with D possibly matching TRBD1 (5 bases). This CDR3 is 14 amino acids long. The germline V gene has CDR1 SNHLY and CDR2 FYNNEI. V was pared by 4 bases and J by 8 bases, with 14 bases between. The CDR3 loop is CASSVGGEGEKLFF. The DNA of the CDR3 is TGTGCCAGCAGTGTTGGAGGGGAGGGGGAAAAACTGTTTTTT.

The chain carries TRBV6-5 and TRBJ2-5, with 11 bases identical to TRBD1. CDR3 length: 15 residues. V trimming: 7 bases; J trimming: 5 bases; junction bases outside the gene matches: 9. The germline V gene has CDR1 MNHEY and CDR2 SVGAGI. The CDR3 sequence is CASTLGQGAGETQYF. The DNA of the CDR3 is TGTGCCAGCACCCTCGGACAGGGGGCTGGGGAGACCCAGTACTTC.

The chain uses TRBV18 and TRBJ1-5; 10 nucleotides line up with TRBD1. The V gene's germline CDR1 is KGHSH and CDR2 LQKENI. The CDR3 is 15 amino acids. The trim removed 6 bases at V and 6 bases at J, leaving 8 bases unmatched. The CDR3 protein is CASSQSGQGSQPQHF. The CDR3 DNA follows: TGTGCCAGCTCGCAGTCGGGACAGGGGAGTCAGCCCCAGCATTTT. The full variable domain, completed using reference TRBV18 and TRBJ1-5, is NAGVMQNPRHLVRRRGQEARLRCSPMKGHSHVYWYRQLPEEGLKFMVYLQKENIIDESGMPKERFSAEFPKEGPSILRIQQVVRGDSAAYFCASSQSGQGSQPQHFGDGTRLSIL.

The chain combines TRBV28 with TRBJ1-1, with D uncertain. The CDR3 length is 12 residues. Germline CDR1 reads MDHEN; CDR2 reads SYDVKM. V lost 3 bases and J lost 2, with 4 bases in between. CDR3: CASSFRNTEAFF. CDR3 coding DNA: TGTGCCAGCAGTTTCCGTAACACTGAAGCTTTCTTT.

The chain is built from TRBV1 and TRBJ1-1; the D call TRBD1 from the table was never checked on the DNA. TRBV1 is a pseudogene locus. The CDR3 totals 16 residues. The CDR3 nucleotides are TGCACCAGCAGCACCGGGACAGGGGGCGGTTTGATTGAAGCTTTCTTT. This gives the protein CTSSTGTGGGLIEAFF.

Regarding this clone: Within the sample, other DNA sequences also encode this same CDR3. This chain connects TRBV19 to TRBJ2-3, with D maybe TRBD1 (6 bases). From germline, CDR1 is LNHDA and CDR2 SQIVND (reference sequence). The CDR3 extends over 15 amino acids. Trimming cost V 5 bases and J 1 base, with 13 bases left between them. In DNA, the CDR3 is TGTGCCAGTAGTTCCCAGGGGCACCGCACAGATACGCAGTATTTT. Translating gives CASSSQGHRTDTQYF.

The chain joins TRBV7-2 to TRBJ1-2, with a tentative D call TRBD1 (5 bases). CDR3 length: 15 amino acids. The V and J ends lost 5 bases and 0 bases respectively, with 13 bases between them. Germline lookup yields CDR1 SGHTA and CDR2 FQGNSA. The chain's CDR3 is CASSINRFSNYGYTF. CDR3 sequence (DNA): TGTGCCAGCAGCATAAACAGGTTCTCTAACTATGGCTACACCTTC.

The rearrangement uses TRBV14 and TRBJ1-1; 7 nucleotides align to TRBD1. There are 13 residues in the CDR3. The germline gives CDR1 SGHDN, CDR2 FVKESK. V trimming: 5 bases; J trimming: 1 base; junction bases outside the gene matches: 1. CDR3 in DNA: TGTGCCAGCAGCAGACAGGGGAACACTGAAGCTTTCTTT. Amino acids: CASSRQGNTEAFF.

The rearrangement links TRBV4-1 to TRBJ2-7; 10 bases match TRBD1. Per the germline V gene, CDR1 is MGHRA and CDR2 is YSYEKL. Trimming removed 1 base from V and 4 bases from J; junction bases left unmatched: 4. CDR3 length: 15 amino acids. CDR3 protein: CASSQADRGLYEQYF. Written as DNA, the CDR3 is TGCGCCAGCAGCCAAGCAGACAGGGGGCTTTACGAGCAGTACTTC.

This sequence joins TRBV3-1 (or the pseudogene TRBV3-2) and TRBJ2-4, with 7 bases lining up with TRBD2. The germline CDR1 and CDR2 sequences are LGHDT and YNNKEL (reference sequence). Trimming at V came to 11 bases and at J to 6 bases, leaving 19 bases not matched to a gene. This CDR3 contains 16 residues. The CDR3 DNA reads TGTGCCTACCTTGGGCGCGGGGGAGTAGTAATAAACATTCAGTACTTC. Amino acid sequence: CAYLGRGGVVINIQYF.

The rearrangement links TRBV6-5 to TRBJ2-4, with D possibly TRBD2 on 5 matching bases. Germline CDR1 MNHEY, CDR2 SVGAGI. V was cut by 7 bases and J by 2 bases, with 15 bases left in between. The CDR3 is 15 amino acids. CDR3 nucleotides: TGTGCCAGCAACACGGGGAGTTGGACCAAAAACATTCAGTACTTC. It yields the protein CASNTGSWTKNIQYF.

In DNA form, the CDR3 reads TGTGCCAGCAGTTTCCGGACAAGCCCAGCCCACAATGAGCAGTTCTTC. This gives the protein CASSFRTSPAHNEQFF. This chain uses TRBV28 with TRBJ2-1; tentatively, D is TRBD1 (5 bases). Trimming stripped 3 bases from V and 5 bases from J, with 17 bases between. The CDR3 loop spans 16 amino acids. The germline V gene has CDR1 MDHEN and CDR2 SYDVKM.

In the case of this clone: The sample holds other DNA sequences that translate to the same CDR3. The chain employs TRBV6-2 or TRBV6-3 and TRBJ2-1, with D maybe TRBD2 (5 bases). V was cut by 2 bases and J by 6 bases, with 14 bases left in between. The CDR3 contains 15 residues. Per germline, CDR1 MNHEY and CDR2 SVGEGT. The chain's CDR3 is CASSYGLAGGNEQFF. DNA for the CDR3: TGTGCCAGCAGTTACGGGCTAGCCGGCGGCAATGAGCAGTTCTTC.

V and J are TRBV2 and TRBJ2-3; 9 bases fit TRBD2. There are 14 residues in the CDR3. CDR1 is SNHLY and CDR2 is FYNNEI in the germline V gene. V lost 7 bases, J lost 4 bases, and 6 bases stayed unmatched. The CDR3 region is CASNLGGGADTQYF. DNA of the CDR3: TGTGCCAGCAACTTGGGCGGGGGGGCAGATACGCAGTATTTT.

The chain combines TRBV28 with TRBJ1-2, with D perhaps matching TRBD1 (5 bases). V lost 8 bases to trimming and J lost 6 bases, with 25 bases between them. Germline V gives CDR1 MDHEN, CDR2 SYDVKM. The CDR3 contains 16 residues. The CDR3 is CASGPPLGLPVDGYTF. The CDR3 DNA follows: TGTGCCAGCGGCCCTCCTCTGGGGCTGCCCGTCGATGGCTACACCTTC.

The rearrangement uses TRBV18 and TRBJ1-6, with D maybe TRBD1 (5 bases). V was clipped by 0 bases and J by 0 bases, with 9 bases between them. The CDR3 has 17 amino acids. Germline CDR1 KGHSH, CDR2 LQKENI. The CDR3 nucleotides are TGTGCCAGCTCACCACCCCAGGGCAGCTCCTATAATTCACCCCTCCACTTT. This translates into CASSPPQGSSYNSPLHF.

The chain combines TRBV9 with TRBJ1-6; a weak D match, TRBD1 (6 bases). This CDR3 has 15 amino acids. V lost 3 bases and J lost 5, with 12 bases in between. Germline V gene data show CDR1 as SGDLS and CDR2 as YYNGEE. The CDR3 DNA reads as TGTGCCAGCAGCGCCCGGGGGGCAGATAATTCACCCCTCCACTTT. Amino acids: CASSARGADNSPLHF. The full variable domain, its missing parts supplied by reference TRBV9 and TRBJ1-6, is DSGVTQTPKHLITATGQRVTLRCSPRSGDLSVYWYQQSLDQGLQFLIQYYNGEERAKGNILERFSAQQFPDLHSELNLSSLELGDSALYFCASSARGADNSPLHFGNGTRLTVT.

The gene calls are TRBV6-5 and TRBJ1-2, with D possibly TRBD1 on 6 matching bases. The CDR3 is 14 amino acids. The V and J ends lost 5 bases and 0 bases respectively, with 10 bases between them. Germline CDR1 is MNHEY and CDR2 is SVGAGI. CDR3 coding DNA: TGTGCCAGCAGTACCCACAGGGCTAACTATGGCTACACCTTC. Encoded protein: CASSTHRANYGYTF.

The CDR3 DNA follows: TGTGCCAGCAGCCAAACTTTGGGGACTTATGGCTACACCTTC. Its translation: CASSQTLGTYGYTF. V and J are TRBV3-1 (or the pseudogene TRBV3-2) and TRBJ1-2, with a weak D call TRBD1 (5 bases). Trimming pared 2 bases from V and 5 bases from J, leaving 12 bases between. There are 14 residues in the CDR3. The germline V gene has CDR1 LGHDT and CDR2 YNNKEL (reference sequence).

A few counts support this clone. The rearrangement joins TRBV4-1 to TRBJ2-7; a possible D gene is TRBD1 (6 bases). Trimming took 5 bases from V and 0 from J, leaving 8 bases between them. The length of the CDR3 is 13 residues. Per germline, CDR1 MGHRA and CDR2 YSYEKL. Written as DNA, the CDR3 is TGCGCCAGCAGCTGGGGGCCCTCCTACGAGCAGTACTTC. It specifies CASSWGPSYEQYF.

The V gene is TRBV4-3, the J gene TRBJ2-7; possibly TRBD2 for D (6 bases). V was shortened by 0 bases and J by 4 bases, with 25 bases between the two germline ends. Germline assignment: CDR1 LGHNA and CDR2 YSLEER. This CDR3 comprises 19 residues. CDR3 in amino acids: CASSQEDPGVTFVLYEQYF. DNA of the CDR3: TGCGCCAGCAGCCAAGAGGACCCGGGGGTGACATTTGTTCTTTACGAGCAGTACTTC.

V and J are TRBV19 and TRBJ2-2, with D possibly being TRBD1 (6 bases). V lost 5 bases and J 4 bases, leaving 17 bases between the germline ends. This CDR3 has 16 amino acids. Germline CDR1 reads LNHDA; CDR2 reads SQIVND (reference sequence). The CDR3 DNA follows: TGTGCCAGTAGTCCCCGGACAGCTGGGACCACCGGGGAGCTGTTTTTT. Translation: CASSPRTAGTTGELFF.

This chain links TRBV11-2 with TRBJ1-2, with a tentative D call TRBD1 (6 bases). CDR1 is SGHAT, CDR2 FQNNGV, per germline. The V end lost 7 bases, the J end lost 0 bases, and 15 bases lay between the germline ends. The CDR3 is made up of 15 amino acids. CDR3 loop: CASTPRGNPNYGYTF. The CDR3 DNA follows: TGTGCCAGCACCCCTAGGGGGAACCCTAACTATGGCTACACCTTC.